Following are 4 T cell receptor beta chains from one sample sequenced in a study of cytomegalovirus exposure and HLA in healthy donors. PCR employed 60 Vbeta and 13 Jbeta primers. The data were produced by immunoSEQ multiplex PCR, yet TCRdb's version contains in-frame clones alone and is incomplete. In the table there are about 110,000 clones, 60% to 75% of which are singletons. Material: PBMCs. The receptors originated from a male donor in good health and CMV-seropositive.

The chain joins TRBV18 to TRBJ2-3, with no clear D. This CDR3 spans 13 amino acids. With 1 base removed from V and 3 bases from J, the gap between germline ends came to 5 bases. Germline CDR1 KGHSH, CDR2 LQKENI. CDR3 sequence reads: CASSPLQTDTQYF. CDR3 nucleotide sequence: TGTGCCAGCTCACCACTCCAGACAGATACGCAGTATTTT.

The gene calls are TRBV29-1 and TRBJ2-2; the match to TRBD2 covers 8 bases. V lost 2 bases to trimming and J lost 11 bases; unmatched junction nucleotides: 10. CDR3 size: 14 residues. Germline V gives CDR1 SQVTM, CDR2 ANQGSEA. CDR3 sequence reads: CSVEMGTGGGELFF. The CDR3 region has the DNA TGCAGCGTTGAAATGGGAACGGGAGGGGGAGAGCTGTTTTTT.

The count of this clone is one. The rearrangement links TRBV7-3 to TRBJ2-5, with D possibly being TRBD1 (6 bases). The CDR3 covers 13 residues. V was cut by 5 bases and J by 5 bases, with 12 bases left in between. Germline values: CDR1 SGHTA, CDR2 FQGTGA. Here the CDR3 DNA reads TGTGCCAGCAGCCGAGGACAGCGGGAGACCCAGTACTTC. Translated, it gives CASSRGQRETQYF.

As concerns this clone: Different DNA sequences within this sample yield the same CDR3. DNA of the CDR3: TGTGCCAGCAGCTTAAGACTAGCGGGGTACGAGCAGTACTTC. It translates to CASSLRLAGYEQYF. This sequence joins TRBV7-2 and TRBJ2-7; TRBD2 agrees at 11 bases. J was trimmed by 4 bases and V by 2 bases; bases with no gene match: 1. The CDR3 runs 14 residues. Per the germline V gene, CDR1 is SGHTA and CDR2 is FQGNSA. Supplemented by reference TRBV7-2 and TRBJ2-7, the full variable domain reads GAGVSQSPSNKVTEKGKDVELRCDPISGHTALYWYRQSLGQGLEFLIYFQGNSAPDKSGLPSDRFSAERTGGSVSTLTIQRTQQEDSAVYLCASSLRLAGYEQYFGPGTRLTVT.